This T cell receptor beta chain was retrieved from a study of T-cell memory formation after mild COVID-19. Background on the study: Among the donors, TCR clusters were largely specific to each donor. Findings of the study overall: Proof of SARS-CoV-2 specificity was absent for the second-wave clones that crested on day 37.

About this clonotype itself: The antigen is unknown.

TCRdb used MiXCR to reprocess the 5' RACE reads, holding one entry per CDR3 protein. The table shows about 270,000 distinct CDR3 sequences, with around 17% occurring only once. V lost 2 bases to trimming and J lost 8 bases, with 13 bases between them. Per the germline V gene, CDR1 is SNHLY and CDR2 is FYNNEI. This CDR3 region has 14 residues. Sequencing was carried out using PBMCs or a T cell subset sorted from them (not recorded which). The origin of this receptor is a man younger than 35 who had mild COVID-19 (a few samples of this study predate the infection). Cell type and time point are not known. V gene TRBV2 combines with J gene TRBJ2-1, with a tentative D call TRBD2 (5 bases). The CDR3 DNA is TGTGCCAGCAGTGAACGAAGAGGGTTTGATGAGCAGTTCTTC. It translates to CASSERRGFDEQFF.